This passage covers 2 T cell receptor beta chains from one sample sequenced in a study of post-analysis software for immune sequencing data. Study-wide results and caveats: Included in a set of a handful of TRBV segments more frequent in patients than controls were TRBV5-6, TRBV5-1 and TRBV20-1.

Unique molecular identifiers had been added to the TCR beta cDNA libraries. TCRdb called the PCR reads again in MiXCR, with one record for every CDR3 protein. The data contain roughly 670,000 distinct CDR3 sequences, 55% to 60% of them singletons. Antigens of these TCRs are unknown. Sequencing input: blood. These receptors all come from a girl aged 2 to 10 with multiple sclerosis.

The V and J genes are TRBV6-5 and TRBJ1-2, with a possible D match to TRBD1 (5 bases). V was trimmed by 7 bases and J by 0 bases, leaving 18 bases between them. This CDR3 spans 16 amino acids. Per germline, CDR1 MNHEY and CDR2 SVGAGI. For the CDR3, the DNA is TGTGCCAGCATTAGTTGGAGGGGTACCTCTAACTATGGCTACACCTTC. The encoded protein is CASISWRGTSNYGYTF.

In its sample, this clonotype was seen a few times. V is TRBV6-2 or TRBV6-3 and J is TRBJ1-2; TRBD1 might be the D (6 bases). The CDR3 runs 12 residues. CDR1 and CDR2 from the germline V gene are MNHEY and SVGEGT. V gave up 0 bases and J gave up 11 bases, with 10 bases separating them. CDR3: CASSYSRGQYTF. As DNA, the CDR3 is TGTGCCAGCAGTTACTCGCGGGGGCAATACACCTTC.